This TCR beta chain was captured by sequencing in a study of blood T cell repertoires in COVID-19. Study in general: Sites across the United States, Italy and Spain contributed samples from acute and convalescent COVID-19. T cells, B-cell-depleted T cells, or PBMCs provided the cDNA or gDNA that served as material.

Original processing methods: From reference gene primer amplification, estimates of nucleated cell counts were derived. Assay: immunoSEQ multiplex PCR; the TCRdb copy retains only in-frame clones and omits some. The D gene and trimming were derived from the DNA, and the V and J assignments and clone size from that table. The repertoire has approximately 28,000 clones, 87% of them found once; the top ten carry around 5%. Per the germline V gene, CDR1 is SGDLS and CDR2 is YYNGEE. V was pared by 6 bases and J by 7 bases, with 11 bases between. The CDR3 loop spans 13 amino acids. The TCR sequence derives from a man in his fifties or sixties with active COVID-19. The chain has TRBV9 and TRBJ1-6; D uncertain. Sample: peripheral blood. The CDR3 sequence: CASNAGGNSPLHF. The CDR3 nucleotides read TGTGCCAGCAATGCCGGCGGGAATTCACCCCTCCACTTT.